A single sample is the source of the 5 T cell receptor beta chains below, sequenced in a study of human T cells and chemical hapten exposure. TCRdb re-called the RACE reads through MiXCR, storing one row per CDR3 protein. The repertoire consists of about 340,000 distinct CDR3 sequences, with around 7% occurring once and the leading ten covering around 8.2%. The time point was: patch test 1, 2 weeks after DPC sensitization. Treatment: therapeutic diphenylcyclopropenone sensitization with weekly scalp DPC. Source: whole blood, taken in connection with sensitization to the hapten diphenylcyclopropenone (DPC). The receptors here all came from a woman aged 18-29 years with alopecia areata. Some clones in this sample may be carry-over from other donors' samples.

This clonotype was observed many times. This chain joins TRBV24-1 and TRBJ2-6; D is unclear. V lost 4 bases, J lost 0 bases, and 6 bases lay in between. The CDR3 covers 15 residues. Germline CDR1 KGHDR, CDR2 SFDVKD. The CDR3 loop is CATSEQSSGANVLTF. The CDR3 DNA reads TGTGCCACCAGTGAACAAAGCTCTGGGGCCAACGTCCTGACTTTC.

Only a few counts were recorded for this clonotype. CDR3: CSARDPLSSYNEQFF. The DNA of the CDR3 is TGCAGTGCTAGAGATCCCCTTAGCTCCTACAATGAGCAGTTCTTC. V and J are TRBV20-1 and TRBJ2-1; no definite D call. Deletions cut 0 bases from V and 0 bases from J, with 9 bases between. Germline-derived CDR1 and CDR2 are DFQATT and SNEGSKA (reference sequence). The length of the CDR3 is 15 residues.

In its sample, this clonotype was seen many times. V gene TRBV12-3 or TRBV12-4 combines with J gene TRBJ2-1, with 10 bases matching TRBD1. The J segment lost 8 bases and the V segment lost 4 bases, leaving 8 bases of the junction unmatched. This CDR3 spans 15 amino acids. CDR3 amino acids: CASSSPRTGGDEQFF. The CDR3 bases are TGTGCCAGCAGTTCCCCGCGGACAGGGGGGGATGAGCAGTTCTTC.

V and J are TRBV6-6 and TRBJ1-5; unclear D gene. The V gene's germline CDR1 is MNHNY and CDR2 SVGAGI (reference sequence). V shed 0 bases and J shed 9 bases, with 15 bases lying between them. The length of the CDR3 is 15 residues. The CDR3 region is CASSYSPDGIRPQHF. In DNA form, the CDR3 reads TGTGCCAGCAGTTACTCCCCTGACGGAATCAGGCCCCAGCATTTT.

This clonotype was counted many times. J is TRBJ1-5 and V is TRBV3-1; weak D call: TRBD1 (5 bases). The CDR3 length is 16 residues. Between the trimmed V and J ends, which lost 4 bases and 9 bases, there was a span of 22 bases. The germline V gene encodes CDR1 LGHDT and CDR2 YNNKEL (reference sequence). The CDR3 region is CASSLSPGTGYGPQHF. The DNA of the CDR3 is TGTGCCAGCAGCCTCTCCCCTGGGACGGGGTACGGGCCCCAGCATTTT.